These 8 T cell receptor beta chains originate from one sample sequenced in a study of blood T cell repertoires in COVID-19 (dated by TCRdb to 2019 to 2021). Library preparation used the immunoSEQ multiplex PCR assay. TCRdb stores this immuneACCESS table with in-frame sequences only. Part of the clones is absent; in the studies checked, under half of the shortfall reflects unresolved V genes, and no reason is known for the rest. Here the sample has about 8,300 clones; 70% to 85% occur a single time. The ten largest clones capture approximately 18% of the sample. The sample was peripheral blood. Receptors originate from a human donor with active COVID-19. The donor label of this sample is uncertain.

J is TRBJ2-1 and V is TRBV28; a possible D gene is TRBD1 (6 bases). Trimming cost V 6 bases and J 4 bases, with 16 bases left between them. Germline values: CDR1 MDHEN, CDR2 SYDVKM. The CDR3 length is 15 residues. CDR3 amino acids: CASSQGNRAYNEQFF. CDR3 nucleotide sequence: TGTGCCAGCAGCCAGGGAAACAGGGCATACAATGAGCAGTTCTTC.

The chain couples TRBV19 to TRBJ1-2; D not certain. With 3 bases removed from V and 0 bases from J, the gap between germline ends came to 11 bases. Germline V CDR1 and CDR2: LNHDA, SQIVND (reference sequence). This CDR3 is built from 15 residues. CDR3 coding DNA: TGTGCCAGTAGTATGAAAACAGATACTAACTATGGCTACACCTTC. Translating it yields CASSMKTDTNYGYTF. The variable domain in full, with the rest retrieved from reference TRBV19 and TRBJ1-2, is DGGITQSPKYLFRKEGQNVTLSCEQNLNHDAMYWYRQDPGQGLRLIYYSQIVNDFQKGDIAEGYSVSREKKESFPLTVTSAQKNPTAFYLCASSMKTDTNYGYTFGSGTRLTVV.

The chain joins TRBV5-4 to TRBJ2-7; the match to TRBD1 covers 9 bases. The CDR3 contains 15 residues. CDR1 and CDR2 (germline): SGHNT, YYREEE (reference sequence). V lost 0 bases and J lost 4; bases outside the gene matches: 5. The CDR3 reads CASSLGTGAIYEQYF. In nucleotides, the CDR3 is TGTGCCAGCAGCTTGGGGACAGGGGCTATATACGAGCAGTACTTC.

The chain joins TRBV5-4 to TRBJ2-5; D might be TRBD2 (7 bases). Per the germline V gene, CDR1 is SGHNT and CDR2 is YYREEE (reference sequence). This CDR3 has 16 amino acids. Trimming took 4 bases from V and 5 from J, leaving 21 bases between them. CDR3: CASSLGGAGVEETQYF. CDR3 in DNA: TGTGCCAGCAGCCTAGGGGGGGCGGGAGTCGAGGAGACCCAGTACTTC.

V gene TRBV3-1 (or the pseudogene TRBV3-2) combines with J gene TRBJ2-7; TRBD2 aligns across 13 bases. V lost 3 bases and J lost 4; bases outside the gene matches: 6. The length of the CDR3 is 16 residues. From germline, CDR1 is LGHDT and CDR2 YNNKEL (reference sequence). The CDR3 nucleotides are TGTGCCAGCAGCCAGACGCGGACTAGCGGGAGTTACGAGCAGTACTTC. Protein sequence: CASSQTRTSGSYEQYF.

The chain links TRBV19 to TRBJ1-2; D is possibly TRBD1 (6 bases). V dropped 5 bases and J dropped 0 bases, with 10 bases sitting between them. Germline CDR1 LNHDA, CDR2 SQIVND (reference sequence). The CDR3 is made up of 14 amino acids. CDR3 sequence reads: CASSEQGSNYGYTF. The CDR3 coding sequence is TGTGCCAGTAGTGAACAGGGTTCTAACTATGGCTACACCTTC.

This chain joins TRBV30 and TRBJ2-2; 7 bases line up with TRBD2. J was trimmed by 3 bases and V by 0 bases; bases with no gene match: 7. Germline V gene lookup returns CDR1 GTSNPN and CDR2 SVGIG (reference sequence). The CDR3 covers 16 residues. CDR3 nucleotide sequence: TGTGCCTGGAGTGTAATCTTGGGAGGGCACACCGGGGAGCTGTTTTTT. Translation gives CAWSVILGGHTGELFF.

The gene calls are TRBV6-2 or TRBV6-3 and TRBJ1-5; perhaps TRBD1 as D (5 bases). The germline V gene has CDR1 MNHEY and CDR2 SVGEGT. V lost 4 bases and J 4 bases, leaving 8 bases between the germline ends. The length of the CDR3 is 13 residues. CDR3: CASSWDWNQPQHF. CDR3 nucleotides: TGTGCCAGCAGTTGGGACTGGAATCAGCCCCAGCATTTT.